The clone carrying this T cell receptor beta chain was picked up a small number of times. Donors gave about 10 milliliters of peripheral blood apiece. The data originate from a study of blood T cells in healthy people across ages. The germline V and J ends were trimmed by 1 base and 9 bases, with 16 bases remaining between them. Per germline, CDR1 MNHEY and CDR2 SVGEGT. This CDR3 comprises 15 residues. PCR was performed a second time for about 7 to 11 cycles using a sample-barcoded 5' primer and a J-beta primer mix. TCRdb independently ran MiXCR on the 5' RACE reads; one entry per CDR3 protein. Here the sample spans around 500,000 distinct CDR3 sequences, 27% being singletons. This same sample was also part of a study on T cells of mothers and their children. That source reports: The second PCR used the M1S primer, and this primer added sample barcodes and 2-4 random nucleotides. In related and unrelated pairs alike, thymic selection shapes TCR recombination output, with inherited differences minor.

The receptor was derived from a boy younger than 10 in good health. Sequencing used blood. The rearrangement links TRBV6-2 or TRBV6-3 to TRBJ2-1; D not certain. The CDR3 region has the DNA TGTGCCAGCAGTTACTTTGTCTCACGCATCACTGAGCAGTTCTTC. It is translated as CASSYFVSRITEQFF.